One and the same sample provided the 14 T cell receptor beta chains below, sequenced in a study of breast tumors, draining lymph nodes, adjacent tissues. Samples came from axillary lymph nodes draining the breast cancer. In TCRdb, the multiplex PCR reads were re-called with MiXCR into one record per CDR3 protein. The data hold some 250,000 distinct CDR3 sequences, with less than 40% observed a single time. The material sequenced was axillary lymph node tissue. Receptors were obtained from a female donor with breast cancer. Some clones in this sample may be carry-over from other donors' samples.

This clonotype is judged medium-sized. The chain recombines TRBV7-3 with TRBJ1-6; 7 bases are a match to TRBD1. V shed 5 bases, J shed 14 bases, and the junction held 9 bases outside the gene matches. This CDR3 is 13 amino acids long. From germline, CDR1 is SGHTA and CDR2 FQGTGA. CDR3 region: CASSPRQGQALHF. In DNA, the CDR3 is TGTGCCAGCAGCCCCCGACAGGGACAAGCCCTCCACTTT.

This clonotype has at least ten counts. The rearrangement links TRBV5-1 to TRBJ2-3, with TRBD1 matching 12 bases. The germline gives CDR1 SGHRS, CDR2 YFSETQ. There are 15 residues in the CDR3. V lost 5 bases, J lost 4 bases, and 5 bases stayed unmatched. The CDR3 here is CASRTGTGGADTQYF. Here the CDR3 DNA reads TGCGCCAGCAGAACCGGGACAGGGGGCGCAGATACGCAGTATTTT.

Many counts were recorded for this clonotype. The chain uses TRBV7-2 and TRBJ2-3; 7 nucleotides match TRBD2. Germline assignment: CDR1 SGHTA and CDR2 FQGNSA. The CDR3 has 14 amino acids. V lost 6 bases, J lost 8 bases, and 11 bases stayed unmatched. The DNA for the CDR3 is TGTGCCAGCAGAAAGGGCGGGAGCTCGGGTACGCAGTATTTT. This translates into CASRKGGSSGTQYF.

This clonotype was seen at least ten times. The chain uses TRBV12-3 or TRBV12-4 and TRBJ2-3; TRBD2 matches at 8 bases. The CDR3 totals 16 residues. With 1 base clipped from V and 2 bases from J, the junction kept 5 bases outside the gene matches. CDR3 amino acids: CASSLEVAGNTDTQYF. CDR3 DNA: TGTGCCAGCAGTTTAGAGGTAGCGGGGAACACAGATACGCAGTATTTT.

This clonotype showed up many times. J is TRBJ2-7 and V is TRBV6-1; 10 bases match TRBD2. Looked up from germline, CDR1 is MNHNS and CDR2 is SASEGT. The CDR3 sequence is 16 residues long. Trimming cost V 6 bases and J 7 bases; bases outside gene matches: 15. DNA of the CDR3: TGTGCCAGCAGAACAGGGGGACTAGCGCCGTGGGGGGAGCAGTACTTC. Its translation is CASRTGGLAPWGEQYF.

With respect to this clonotype: This could be a read error, since a much larger clone is one nucleotide away. This chain joins TRBV12-3 or TRBV12-4 and TRBJ2-1, with D uncertain. V was shortened by 5 bases and J by 8 bases, with 16 bases between the two germline ends. CDR3 size: 14 residues. The CDR3 here is CASSPSPAGDEQFF. The DNA for the CDR3 is TGTGCCAGCAGTCCATCTCCTGCCGGTGATGAGCAGTTCTTC.

This clonotype was seen many times. This chain uses TRBV10-3 with TRBJ2-2; 9 bases align to TRBD1. V lost 7 bases, J lost 4 bases, and 4 bases stayed unmatched. The CDR3 is made up of 14 amino acids. Germline V gives CDR1 ENHRY, CDR2 SYGVKD. The CDR3 nucleotides are TGTGCCATCACCGCGACAGGGGGCACCGGGGAGCTGTTTTTT. Protein: CAITATGGTGELFF.

This clonotype has at least ten counts. The V call is TRBV2, the J call TRBJ2-1; 8 bases agree with TRBD1. Trimming took 6 bases from V and 4 from J; bases not matched to a gene: 11. The CDR3 contains 16 residues. Germline V gene data show CDR1 as SNHLY and CDR2 as FYNNEI. The CDR3 DNA reads as TGTGCCAGCAGCCTCGGACAGGGACTGGGATACAATGAGCAGTTCTTC. Translated: CASSLGQGLGYNEQFF.

This clonotype was recorded many times. V gene TRBV4-2 combines with J gene TRBJ1-2; D is undetermined. The CDR3 has 17 residues. Germline V lookup: CDR1 LGHNA, CDR2 YNFKEQ. Trimming took off 1 base at V and 8 bases at J, with 23 bases between the two ends. DNA of the CDR3: TGTGCCAGCAGCCAAGTGAGACTGGGTCTGGGGTTAAAGGGCTACACCTTC. Residues: CASSQVRLGLGLKGYTF.

The rearrangement uses TRBV14 and TRBJ2-2, with 16 positions matching TRBD2. After removal of 0 bases from V and 5 bases from J, the junction contained 9 bases not matched to a gene. The CDR3 sequence is 20 residues long. Germline CDR1 is SGHDN and CDR2 is FVKESK. CDR3 sequence (DNA): TGTGCCAGCAGCCAAGATCGGGGACTAGCGGGAGGGGCGAGGACCGGGGAGCTGTTTTTT. Translation gives CASSQDRGLAGGARTGELFF.

The table lists this clonotype with many counts. The chain has TRBV2 and TRBJ2-3; the match to TRBD2 covers 7 bases. J was trimmed by 4 bases and V by 1 base; bases with no gene match: 2. This CDR3 is built from 14 residues. Germline V gives CDR1 SNHLY, CDR2 FYNNEI. CDR3 residues: CASSEGDYSDTQYF. CDR3 DNA sequence: TGTGCCAGCAGTGAAGGGGACTACTCAGATACGCAGTATTTT.

At least ten counts were recorded for this clonotype. V gene TRBV20-1 combines with J gene TRBJ2-1, with 8 bases matching TRBD1. The CDR3 spans 16 residues. Per the germline V gene, CDR1 is DFQATT and CDR2 is SNEGSKA (reference sequence). J was trimmed by 4 bases and V by 2 bases; bases with no gene match: 10. For the CDR3, the DNA is TGCAGTGCTAGAAGGGCAGGACAGGGCTTTTACAATGAGCAGTTCTTC. It is translated as CSARRAGQGFYNEQFF.

This clonotype was picked up many times. This chain links TRBV7-2 with TRBJ2-3; 12 bases fit TRBD2. CDR1 is SGHTA and CDR2 is FQGNSA in the germline V gene. Unmatched junction bases numbered 5, after V lost 5 bases and J lost 2 bases. This CDR3 has 16 residues. The CDR3 DNA reads TGTGCCAGCAGCCAAAGACTAGCGGGGGACACAGATACGCAGTATTTT. It specifies CASSQRLAGDTDTQYF.

The chain couples TRBV19 to TRBJ2-3; a weak D match, TRBD1 (5 bases). CDR1 is LNHDA, CDR2 SQIVND, per germline (reference sequence). Trimming stripped 2 bases from V and 0 bases from J, with 9 bases between. The CDR3 contains 15 residues. CDR3 DNA sequence: TGTGCCAGTAGTATAAGTGGGGCTAGCACAGATACGCAGTATTTT. It yields the protein CASSISGASTDTQYF.